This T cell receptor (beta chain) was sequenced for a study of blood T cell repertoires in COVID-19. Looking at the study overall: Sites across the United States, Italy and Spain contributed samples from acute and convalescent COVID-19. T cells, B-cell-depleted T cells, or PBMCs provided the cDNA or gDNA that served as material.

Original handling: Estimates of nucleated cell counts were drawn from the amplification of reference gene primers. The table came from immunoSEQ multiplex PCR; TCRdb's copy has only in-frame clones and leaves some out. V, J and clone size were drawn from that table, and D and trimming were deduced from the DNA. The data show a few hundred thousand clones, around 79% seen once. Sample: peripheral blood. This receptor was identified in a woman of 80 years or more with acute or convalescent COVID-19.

For the CDR3, the DNA is TGTGCCAGCAGTGACAGGGGGTATATGAACACTGAAGCTTTCTTT. Encoded protein: CASSDRGYMNTEAFF. This chain connects TRBV6-1 to TRBJ1-1; 7 bases are shared with TRBD1. CDR3 size: 15 residues. Germline lookup yields CDR1 MNHNS and CDR2 SASEGT. V gave up 3 bases and J gave up 0 bases; unmatched junction bases: 4.